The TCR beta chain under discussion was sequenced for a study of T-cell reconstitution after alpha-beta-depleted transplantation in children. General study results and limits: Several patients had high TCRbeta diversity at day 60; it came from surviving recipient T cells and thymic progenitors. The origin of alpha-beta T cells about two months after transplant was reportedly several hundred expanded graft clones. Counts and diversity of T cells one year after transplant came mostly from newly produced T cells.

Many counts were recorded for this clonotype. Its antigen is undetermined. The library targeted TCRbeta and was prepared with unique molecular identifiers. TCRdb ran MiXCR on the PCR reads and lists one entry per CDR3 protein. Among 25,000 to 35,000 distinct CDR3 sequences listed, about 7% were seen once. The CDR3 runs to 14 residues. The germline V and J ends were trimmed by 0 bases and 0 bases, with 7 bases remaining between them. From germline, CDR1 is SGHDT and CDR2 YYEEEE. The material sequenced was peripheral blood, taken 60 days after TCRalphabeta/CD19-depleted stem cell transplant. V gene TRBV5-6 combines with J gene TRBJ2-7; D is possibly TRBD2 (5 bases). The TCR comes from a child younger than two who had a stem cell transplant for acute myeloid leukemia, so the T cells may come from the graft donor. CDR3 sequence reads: CASSLGSASYEQYF. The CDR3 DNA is TGTGCCAGCAGCTTGGGTAGCGCCTCCTACGAGCAGTACTTC.